These 23 T cell receptor beta chains originate from one sample sequenced in a study of shared clonotypes between healthy human individuals. The table came from immunoSEQ multiplex PCR; TCRdb's copy has only in-frame clones and leaves some out. This sample has hundreds of thousands of clones, with about 95% found just once. Cells designated naive CD8 were CD45RO-negative and were positively selected for CCR7, with terminally differentiated effector memory CD45RA+ cells excluded. The sequenced material came from naive CD8+ T cells sorted from blood. Every receptor here comes from a woman aged 25 to 45 in good health.

The chain is built from TRBV5-4 and TRBJ2-7; the D is unclear. The CDR3 runs 13 residues. Germline values: CDR1 SGHNT, CDR2 YYREEE (reference sequence). V was pared by 4 bases and J by 9 bases, with 17 bases between. The CDR3 DNA follows: TGTGCCAGCAGCCCGGGTCCCGCGCCTGGGCAGTACTTC. Protein product: CASSPGPAPGQYF. Full variable domain (outside the CDR3, taken from reference TRBV5-4 and TRBJ2-7): ETGVTQSPTHLIKTRGQQVTLRCSSQSGHNTVSWYQQALGQGPQFIFQYYREEENGRGNFPPRFSGLQFPNYSSELNVNALELDDSALYLCASSPGPAPGQYFGPGTRLTVT.

The V and J genes are TRBV6-1 and TRBJ2-7; D unresolved. CDR1 and CDR2 from the germline V gene are MNHNS and SASEGT. There are 11 residues in the CDR3. V shed 1 base and J shed 5 bases, with 3 bases lying between them. The CDR3 bases are TGTGCCAGCAGTGAAGTTCACGAGCAGTACTTC. It yields the protein CASSEVHEQYF.

In regard to this clone: An end of the junction differs from the germline gene, which may be a read error. V usage is TRBV11-3 and J usage is TRBJ2-3; a weak D match, TRBD1 (6 bases). Germline loops: CDR1 SGHNT, CDR2 YENEEA. This CDR3 is built from 17 residues. In nucleotides, the CDR3 is TGTGCCAGCAGCCTAGACGGACAGACGCTTACTACAGATACGCAGTATTTT. Protein: CASSLDGQTLTTDTQYF.

This clone was seen once. The V call is TRBV9, the J call TRBJ2-7, with D perhaps TRBD2 (6 bases). CDR3 length: 14 amino acids. CDR1 is SGDLS, CDR2 YYNGEE, per germline. V lost 4 bases, J lost 0 bases, and 11 bases lay in between. The CDR3 is CASSIGRTSYEQYF. The CDR3 region has the DNA TGTGCCAGCAGCATCGGGAGAACCTCCTACGAGCAGTACTTC.

This clone was observed a few times. The chain combines TRBV7-9 with TRBJ2-5; no firm D call. Trimming took 5 bases from V and 5 from J, leaving 6 bases between them. CDR1 SEHNR and CDR2 FQNEAQ come from the germline V gene (reference sequence). The CDR3 contains 11 residues. This chain's CDR3 is CASSPRETQYF. In DNA form, the CDR3 reads TGTGCCAGCAGCCCTCGGGAGACCCAGTACTTC.

J is TRBJ1-5 and V is TRBV27; no clear D gene. Germline-derived CDR1 and CDR2 are MNHEY and SMNVEV (reference sequence). V dropped 2 bases and J dropped 3 bases, with 17 bases sitting between them. CDR3 length equals 17 residues. The CDR3 reads CASSLVGGLVANQPQHF. CDR3 sequence (DNA): TGTGCCAGCAGTTTAGTAGGTGGACTAGTCGCCAATCAGCCCCAGCATTTT.

CDR3 nucleotides: TGTGCCAGCAGGGACGCCGCTAGTCTCCCCGGGGAGCTGTTTTTT. Translation: CASRDAASLPGELFF. This chain links TRBV6-5 with TRBJ2-2, with D unclear. The CDR3 has 15 residues. In germline, CDR1 is MNHEY, CDR2 SVGAGI. V lost 6 bases, J lost 6 bases, and 17 bases lay in between.

The gene calls are TRBV29-1 and TRBJ1-3, with D possibly being TRBD1 (5 bases). Trimming left V 6 bases short and J 0 bases short, with 15 bases between. Germline lookup yields CDR1 SQVTM and CDR2 ANQGSEA. The length of the CDR3 is 15 residues. The CDR3 loop is CSVLKGRDSGNTIYF. CDR3 DNA: TGCAGCGTCTTAAAGGGGAGGGACTCTGGAAACACCATATATTTT.

This chain connects TRBV9 to TRBJ2-5; 8 bases align to TRBD2. Germline V gene lookup returns CDR1 SGDLS and CDR2 YYNGEE. V gave up 0 bases and J gave up 8 bases; unmatched junction bases: 9. This CDR3 has 15 amino acids. CDR3 bases: TGTGCCAGCAGCGTAGTCCAAGCGGGAGACGGTACCCAGTACTTC. Translating it yields CASSVVQAGDGTQYF.

The chain combines TRBV10-3 with TRBJ1-2; the D gene is possibly TRBD1 (6 bases). CDR1 ENHRY and CDR2 SYGVKD come from the germline V gene. The CDR3 spans 14 residues. Trimming took off 0 bases at V and 4 bases at J, with 9 bases between the two ends. The CDR3 is CAISESNRAYGYTF. CDR3 DNA: TGTGCCATCAGTGAGTCAAACAGGGCCTATGGCTACACCTTC.

This chain uses TRBV10-3 with TRBJ2-1; 7 bases are a match to TRBD2. CDR3 size: 15 residues. With V trimmed by 4 bases and J by 1 base, 4 bases remained unmatched. In germline, CDR1 is ENHRY, CDR2 SYGVKD. CDR3 DNA sequence: TGTGCCATCAGTGCAACGGGAGGTTCCTACAATGAGCAGTTCTTC. Encoded protein: CAISATGGSYNEQFF.

V and J are TRBV29-1 and TRBJ2-2, with D tentatively TRBD1 (6 bases). The CDR3 length is 15 residues. Germline CDR1 reads SQVTM; CDR2 reads ANQGSEA. V lost 7 bases to trimming and J lost 3 bases, with 18 bases between them. The CDR3 DNA sequence: TGCAGCGCCGAAGGGGGTAAGGGGCACACCGGGGAGCTGTTTTTT. Its protein is CSAEGGKGHTGELFF.

There are a few counts of this clone. V gene TRBV30 combines with J gene TRBJ1-1, with D hard to call. Germline-derived CDR1 and CDR2 are GTSNPN and SVGIG (reference sequence). V was clipped by 2 bases and J by 7 bases, with 11 bases between them. The CDR3 length is 12 residues. CDR3 DNA: TGTGCCTGGAGTAATACTGCTTATGAAGCTTTCTTT. It yields the protein CAWSNTAYEAFF.

V usage is TRBV27 and J usage is TRBJ1-1, with 8 bases identical to TRBD1. Trimming cost V 3 bases and J 4 bases; bases outside gene matches: 4. The CDR3 covers 14 residues. Germline V lookup: CDR1 MNHEY, CDR2 SMNVEV (reference sequence). The DNA of the CDR3 is TGTGCCAGCAGTTTCGCAGGGGGCGTCACTGAAGCTTTCTTT. It translates to CASSFAGGVTEAFF.

This rearrangement joins TRBV4-1 to TRBJ1-2; 12 bases agree with TRBD1. The V gene end was trimmed by 2 bases and the J gene end by 3 bases; junction bases not matched to a gene: 10. The CDR3 is 18 amino acids. Germline CDR1 MGHRA, CDR2 YSYEKL. The CDR3 region has the DNA TGCGCCAGCAGCCAAAGACCGGGACAGGGGGCTATAGACTATGGCTACACCTTC. It encodes CASSQRPGQGAIDYGYTF.

The chain couples TRBV28 to TRBJ1-1; maybe TRBD1 (5 bases). The CDR3 has 13 residues. Trimming stripped 3 bases from V and 8 bases from J, with 13 bases between. Germline V gene data show CDR1 as MDHEN and CDR2 as SYDVKM. CDR3 residues: CASSFRPRDEAFF. The CDR3 DNA is TGTGCCAGCAGTTTTAGGCCACGGGACGAAGCTTTCTTT.

V usage is TRBV2 and J usage is TRBJ2-1, with D possibly matching TRBD1 (6 bases). CDR1 and CDR2 from the germline V gene are SNHLY and FYNNEI. The V and J ends lost 6 bases and 10 bases respectively, with 7 bases between them. The CDR3 loop spans 10 amino acids. The CDR3 DNA follows: TGTGCCAGCAGAGGGACAGAGCAGTTCTTC. Translating it yields CASRGTEQFF.

The CDR3 nucleotides are TGTGCCTATCAAGAGGGGTTTTTTGAAATCGATACGCAGTATTTT. As protein: CAYQEGFFEIDTQYF. This sequence joins TRBV30 and TRBJ2-3; D possibly matches TRBD1 or TRBD2 (5 bases each). CDR1 is GTSNPN, CDR2 SVGIG, per germline (reference sequence). This CDR3 has 15 amino acids. V was clipped by 7 bases and J by 6 bases, with 23 bases between them.

The CDR3 DNA follows: TGTGCCAGCAGTTTAGGATTAACAGGGGAAAAACTGTTTTTT. It translates to CASSLGLTGEKLFF. The rearrangement links TRBV28 to TRBJ1-4; D is perhaps TRBD1 (6 bases). Trimming stripped 2 bases from V and 8 bases from J, with 12 bases between. Germline CDR1 reads MDHEN; CDR2 reads SYDVKM. The CDR3 runs to 14 residues. The whole variable domain, filled in from reference TRBV28 and TRBJ1-4, reads DVKVTQSSRYLVKRTGEKVFLECVQDMDHENMFWYRQDPGLGLRLIYFSYDVKMKEKGDIPEGYSVSREKKERFSLILESASTNQTSMYLCASSLGLTGEKLFFGSGTQLSVL.

The rearrangement uses TRBV6-1 and TRBJ2-6; possible D gene TRBD1, 5 bases. CDR3 length equals 17 residues. The germline V gene has CDR1 MNHNS and CDR2 SASEGT. V was trimmed by 2 bases and J by 4 bases, leaving 15 bases between them. The CDR3 sequence: CASSEPRTFSGANVLTF. The CDR3 nucleotides are TGTGCCAGCAGTGAACCTCGGACATTCAGCGGGGCCAACGTCCTGACTTTC.

This chain uses TRBV14 with TRBJ2-1; no firm D call. Germline-derived CDR1 and CDR2 are SGHDN and FVKESK. This CDR3 region has 16 residues. Trimming stripped 1 base from V and 2 bases from J, with 12 bases between. This chain's CDR3 is CASSQALYHPYNEQFF. CDR3 nucleotides: TGTGCCAGCAGCCAAGCCCTCTATCATCCCTACAATGAGCAGTTCTTC.

This chain joins TRBV5-1 and TRBJ1-5; D not certain. CDR3 size: 16 residues. Germline CDR1 is SGHRS and CDR2 is YFSETQ. With 0 bases removed from V and 2 bases from J, the gap between germline ends came to 12 bases. CDR3 amino acids: CASSLAPGFGNQPQHF. The CDR3 DNA reads as TGCGCCAGCAGCTTGGCCCCCGGGTTCGGCAATCAGCCCCAGCATTTT. The whole variable domain, filled in from reference TRBV5-1 and TRBJ1-5, reads KAGVTQTPRYLIKTRGQQVTLSCSPISGHRSVSWYQQTPGQGLQFLFEYFSETQRNKGNFPGRFSGRQFSNSRSEMNVSTLELGDSALYLCASSLAPGFGNQPQHFGDGTRLSIL.

The V and J genes are TRBV5-8 and TRBJ1-4, with a possible D match to TRBD1 (5 bases). Germline V gene lookup returns CDR1 SGHTS and CDR2 YDEGEE. The V gene lost 4 bases and the J gene lost 8 bases, with 18 bases spanning the gap. The CDR3 has 15 residues. Written as DNA, the CDR3 is TGTGCCAGCAGCCGTACAGCCTCCAGGGAGGAAAAACTGTTTTTT. As protein: CASSRTASREEKLFF.